The sequence of this TCR beta chain was determined in a study of shared clonotypes between healthy human individuals. Study results and caveats: Apart from blood, nothing was sampled; tissue repertoires likely differ.

TCRdb's table, derived via immunoSEQ multiplex PCR, lists solely in-frame clones and lacks some. Of 2 million to 2.5 million clones detected, about 94% appear once; the ten largest clones hold around 0.13%. Per germline, CDR1 MNHEY and CDR2 SVGAGI. V lost 0 bases, J lost 5 bases, and 8 bases lay in between. The CDR3 loop spans 14 amino acids. In regard to this clone: The antigen is undetermined.

The receptor was derived from a man aged 18 to 30 in good health. Material for sequencing was naive CD4+ T cells sorted from blood. As to subset: CD45RA+ positively selected. The chain carries TRBV6-5 and TRBJ2-4; D is possibly TRBD1 (5 bases). The CDR3 loop reads CASSYSQGQNIQYF. CDR3 sequence (DNA): TGTGCCAGCAGTTACTCGCAGGGTCAAAACATTCAGTACTTC.